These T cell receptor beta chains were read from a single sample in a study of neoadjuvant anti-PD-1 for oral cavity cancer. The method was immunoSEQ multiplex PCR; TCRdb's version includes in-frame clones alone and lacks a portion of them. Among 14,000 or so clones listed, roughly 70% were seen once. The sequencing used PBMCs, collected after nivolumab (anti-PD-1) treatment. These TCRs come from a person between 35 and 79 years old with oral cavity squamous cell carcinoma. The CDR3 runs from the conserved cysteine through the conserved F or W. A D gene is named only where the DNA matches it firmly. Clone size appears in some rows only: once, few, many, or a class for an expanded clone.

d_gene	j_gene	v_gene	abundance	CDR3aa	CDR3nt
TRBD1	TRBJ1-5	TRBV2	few	CASTQDRPPQPQHF	TGTGCCAGCACACAGGACAGGCCCCCTCAGCCCCAGCATTTT
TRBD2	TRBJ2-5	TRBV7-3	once	CASSIGTSVGETQYF	TGTGCCAGCAGCATAGGGACTAGCGTAGGGGAGACCCAGTACTTC
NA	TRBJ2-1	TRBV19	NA	CASSIGLRGAVEQFF	TGTGCCAGTAGTATAGGTTTGCGAGGGGCGGTTGAGCAGTTCTTC
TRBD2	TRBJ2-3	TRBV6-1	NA	CASSENGLAGGTDTQYF	TGTGCCAGCAGTGAGAATGGACTAGCGGGTGGTACAGATACGCAGTATTTT
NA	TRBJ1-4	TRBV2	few	CASSDNPGRTGKEEKLFF	TGTGCCAGCAGTGACAATCCTGGGCGAACAGGCAAGGAGGAAAAACTGTTTTTT
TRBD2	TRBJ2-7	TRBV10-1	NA	CASSDAGTSNEQYF	TGCGCCAGCAGTGACGCCGGGACTAGTAACGAGCAGTACTTC
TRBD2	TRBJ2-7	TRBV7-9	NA	CASSPRGAGGPEEQYF	TGTGCCAGCAGCCCCCGGGGAGCGGGGGGGCCAGAAGAGCAGTACTTC
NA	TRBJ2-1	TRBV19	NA	CATTVLAGTHEQFF	TGTGCCACCACTGTACTAGCTGGGACCCATGAGCAGTTCTTC
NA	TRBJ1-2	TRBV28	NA	CASSLGNRAGYGYTF	TGTGCCAGCAGTTTAGGGAACAGGGCGGGCTATGGCTACACCTTC
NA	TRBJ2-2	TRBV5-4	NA	CASSLGASNTGELFF	TGTGCCAGCAGCTTAGGGGCCTCGAACACCGGGGAGCTGTTTTTT
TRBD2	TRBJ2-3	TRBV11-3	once	CASSLGLAASTDTQYF	TGTGCCAGCAGCTTAGGACTAGCGGCCAGCACAGATACGCAGTATTTT
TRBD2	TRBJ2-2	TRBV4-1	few	CARGTSGTDGELFF	TGCGCCAGAGGGACTAGCGGGACGGACGGGGAGCTGTTTTTT
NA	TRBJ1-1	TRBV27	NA	CASSLSTWAEAFF	TGTGCCAGCAGTTTATCGACCTGGGCTGAAGCTTTCTTT
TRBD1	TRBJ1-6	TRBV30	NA	CAWSVGQGVSPLHF	TGTGCCTGGAGTGTCGGACAGGGGGTTTCACCCCTCCACTTT
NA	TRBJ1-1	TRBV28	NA	CASRRGGEAFF	TGTGCCAGCAGGAGGGGCGGAGAAGCTTTCTTT
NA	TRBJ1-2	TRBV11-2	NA	CASSSLQGGYGYTF	TGTGCCAGCAGCTCCCTACAGGGAGGTTATGGCTACACCTTC
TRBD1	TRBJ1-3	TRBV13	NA	CASSMGQAISGNTIYF	TGTGCCAGCAGCATGGGACAGGCGATCTCTGGAAACACCATATATTTT
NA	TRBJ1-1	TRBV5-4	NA	CASSLIGSPNTEAFF	TGTGCCAGCAGCTTGATTGGGTCCCCCAACACTGAAGCTTTCTTT
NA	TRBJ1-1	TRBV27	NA	CASRNYLLGNTEAFF	TGTGCCAGCAGGAACTACCTGCTCGGGAACACTGAAGCTTTCTTT
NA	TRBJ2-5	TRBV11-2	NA	CASSGPGTVQRATQYF	TGTGCCAGCAGCGGGCCCGGGACGGTGCAGAGGGCGACCCAGTACTTC